One sample yielded the 22 T cell receptor beta chains listed below, sequenced in a study of cytomegalovirus exposure and HLA in healthy donors. The protocol was immunoSEQ multiplex PCR, while the TCRdb copy is restricted to in-frame clones and leaves out a portion. The profile shows 200,000 or so clones, around 78% of them singletons. The material sequenced was PBMCs. The receptors derive from a woman between 18 and 29 years old in good health and CMV-seronegative.

This chain connects TRBV11-2 to TRBJ2-3; 14 bases are shared with TRBD2. The germline V gene encodes CDR1 SGHAT and CDR2 FQNNGV. The junction had 6 bases not matched to a gene; V was cut back by 5 bases and J by 8 bases. The CDR3 is made up of 15 amino acids. CDR3 protein: CASSPGLAGDRTQYF. CDR3 sequence (DNA): TGTGCCAGCAGCCCGGGACTAGCGGGAGATCGTACGCAGTATTTT.

The V gene is TRBV5-1, the J gene TRBJ2-7; D is perhaps TRBD1 or TRBD2 (6 bases each). Germline V gene lookup returns CDR1 SGHRS and CDR2 YFSETQ. The CDR3 has 11 residues. V gave up 4 bases and J gave up 5 bases, with 7 bases separating them. The CDR3 reads CASSGGHEQYF. The CDR3 nucleotides read TGCGCCAGCAGCGGGGGGCACGAGCAGTACTTC.

The gene calls are TRBV18 and TRBJ1-3, with 8 bases that match TRBD1. The CDR3 extends over 16 amino acids. Per the germline V gene, CDR1 is KGHSH and CDR2 is LQKENI. J gave up 0 bases and V 6 bases, and 7 bases lay outside the gene matches. The CDR3 DNA sequence: TGTGCCAGCTCCTCGGGACAGGACAGCTCTGGAAACACCATATATTTT. Amino acids: CASSSGQDSSGNTIYF.

V and J are TRBV4-1 and TRBJ1-1; D is uncertain. Germline V gene lookup returns CDR1 MGHRA and CDR2 YSYEKL. The CDR3 runs to 15 residues. Trimming took 1 base from V and 6 from J, leaving 15 bases between them. CDR3 sequence: CASSQALTWRAEAFF. The DNA for the CDR3 is TGCGCCAGCAGCCAAGCCCTCACGTGGAGGGCTGAAGCTTTCTTT.

The chain recombines TRBV7-8 with TRBJ1-4; the match to TRBD1 covers 7 bases. CDR1 is SGHVS, CDR2 FQNEAQ, per germline. The CDR3 contains 15 residues. J lost 5 bases, V lost 4 bases, and 7 bases had no gene match. For the CDR3, the DNA is TGTGCCAGCAGCTCCCGGACAGGTGCAAATGAAAAACTGTTTTTT. Its protein is CASSSRTGANEKLFF.

This chain links TRBV5-6 with TRBJ1-6; D is possibly TRBD1 (6 bases). Germline-derived CDR1 and CDR2 are SGHDT and YYEEEE. The CDR3 loop spans 14 amino acids. V was pared by 6 bases and J by 7 bases, with 14 bases between. The CDR3 sequence is CASTMKGGNSPLHF. For the CDR3, the DNA is TGTGCCAGCACTATGAAGGGGGGGAATTCACCCCTCCACTTT.

This clone occurred a few times. The chain joins TRBV29-1 to TRBJ2-2, with TRBD2 as a possible D gene (5 bases). The CDR3 extends over 12 amino acids. Germline V gene sequence: CDR1 SQVTM, CDR2 ANQGSEA. V was clipped by 4 bases and J by 7 bases, with 10 bases between them. The CDR3: CSVVFGVGELFF. DNA of the CDR3: TGCAGCGTTGTCTTCGGGGTCGGGGAGCTGTTTTTT.

The chain uses TRBV7-3 and TRBJ2-6; D remains unclear. The CDR3 consists of 15 residues. CDR1 and CDR2 from the germline V gene are SGHTA and FQGTGA. V was pared by 5 bases and J by 0 bases, with 8 bases between. CDR3 coding DNA: TGTGCCAGCAGCCCGCGTAGCTCTGGGGCCAACGTCCTGACTTTC. This translates into CASSPRSSGANVLTF.

The rearrangement uses TRBV5-5 and TRBJ1-2; a weak D match, TRBD1 (6 bases). The CDR3 length is 15 residues. The germline V and J ends were trimmed by 4 bases and 4 bases, with 17 bases remaining between them. Germline CDR1 and CDR2: SGHKS and YYEKEE (reference sequence). The CDR3 bases are TGTGCCAGCAGCCCATGGGAAGGGGGAGGCTATGGCTACACCTTC. Translation gives CASSPWEGGGYGYTF.

The rearrangement uses TRBV4-1 and TRBJ2-2; D is unclear. The CDR3 totals 14 residues. The V gene's germline CDR1 is MGHRA and CDR2 YSYEKL. Trimming took off 2 bases at V and 4 bases at J, with 8 bases between the two ends. The CDR3 protein is CASSQPPRTGELFF. CDR3 nucleotides: TGCGCCAGCAGCCAACCCCCGCGCACCGGGGAGCTGTTTTTT.

The chain is built from TRBV6-5 and TRBJ2-5, with D possibly TRBD2 on 5 matching bases. V lost 8 bases, J lost 2 bases, and 15 bases lay in between. Per the germline V gene, CDR1 is MNHEY and CDR2 is SVGAGI. The CDR3 contains 14 residues. This CDR3 is CASRRVANQETQYF. The CDR3 bases are TGTGCCAGCCGGAGAGTAGCGAATCAAGAGACCCAGTACTTC.

In this sample, this clone turned up a few times. CDR3 residues: CASSVGEVYEQYF. The CDR3 DNA is TGTGCCAGCAGCGTAGGTGAGGTCTACGAGCAGTACTTC. The chain is built from TRBV9 and TRBJ2-7; no clear D. Trimming stripped 0 bases from V and 3 bases from J, with 7 bases between. The length of the CDR3 is 13 residues. CDR1 and CDR2 from the germline V gene are SGDLS and YYNGEE.

The rearrangement joins TRBV11-2 to TRBJ2-5, with D perhaps matching TRBD1 (6 bases). The ends were cut back, 2 bases at V and 9 bases at J, with 13 bases in the middle. Germline V gene data show CDR1 as SGHAT and CDR2 as FQNNGV. The length of the CDR3 is 13 residues. CDR3 in DNA: TGTGCCAGCAGCTTAAGGCAGGGGCTGGCCCAGTACTTC. The encoded protein is CASSLRQGLAQYF.

V gene TRBV29-1 combines with J gene TRBJ1-2, with D possibly TRBD1 on 6 matching bases. This CDR3 comprises 13 residues. Trimming removed 2 bases at V and 5 bases at J, with 12 bases between. Germline CDR1 is SQVTM and CDR2 is ANQGSEA. The CDR3 region is CSVEYRGAYGYTF. The CDR3 DNA sequence: TGCAGCGTTGAATATAGGGGGGCTTATGGCTACACCTTC.

V usage is TRBV30 and J usage is TRBJ1-1; D remains unclear. Germline V gene lookup returns CDR1 GTSNPN and CDR2 SVGIG (reference sequence). Trimming removed 3 bases from V and 6 bases from J, with 11 bases in between. There are 12 residues in the CDR3. The CDR3: CAWRKGGSEAFF. The DNA of the CDR3 is TGTGCCTGGAGGAAGGGAGGGTCTGAAGCTTTCTTT.

The chain carries TRBV2 and TRBJ2-7; 7 bases align to TRBD1. J was trimmed by 3 bases and V by 11 bases; bases with no gene match: 13. The V gene's germline CDR1 is SNHLY and CDR2 FYNNEI. The CDR3 is 14 residues long. The CDR3 protein is CAGSGGPQGYEQYF. The CDR3 nucleotides read TGTGCCGGCTCAGGGGGACCGCAGGGCTACGAGCAGTACTTC.

This chain links TRBV5-1 with TRBJ2-1; 8 bases align to TRBD2. Germline CDR1 is SGHRS and CDR2 is YFSETQ. With 4 bases clipped from V and 4 bases from J, the junction kept 13 bases outside the gene matches. The CDR3 consists of 17 residues. The CDR3 reads CASSPNPSGGTYNEQFF. The CDR3 DNA reads TGCGCCAGCAGCCCCAACCCCAGCGGGGGTACGTACAATGAGCAGTTCTTC. Drawing the rest from reference TRBV5-1 and TRBJ2-1, the complete variable domain is KAGVTQTPRYLIKTRGQQVTLSCSPISGHRSVSWYQQTPGQGLQFLFEYFSETQRNKGNFPGRFSGRQFSNSRSEMNVSTLELGDSALYLCASSPNPSGGTYNEQFFGPGTRLTVL.

The J gene is TRBJ2-5, the V gene TRBV10-3, with a weak D call TRBD1 (5 bases). Trimming left V 4 bases short and J 5 bases short, with 11 bases between. This CDR3 region has 13 residues. CDR1 is ENHRY, CDR2 SYGVKD, per germline. The CDR3 is CAISVGAWETQYF. The CDR3 DNA reads TGTGCCATCAGTGTTGGGGCTTGGGAGACCCAGTACTTC.

The V and J genes are TRBV9 and TRBJ2-4, with D possibly TRBD2 on 5 matching bases. CDR3 length: 14 residues. V was cut by 0 bases and J by 8 bases, with 12 bases left in between. Germline CDR1 and CDR2: SGDLS and YYNGEE. CDR3 loop: CASSVGSPRDIQYF. DNA of the CDR3: TGTGCCAGCAGCGTAGGGTCCCCGAGGGACATTCAGTACTTC.

The rearrangement uses TRBV12-5 and TRBJ2-7; D remains unclear. The germline V and J ends were trimmed by 3 bases and 6 bases, with 6 bases remaining between them. The germline V gene encodes CDR1 LGHNT and CDR2 FRNRAP. The CDR3 contains 11 residues. The CDR3 here is CASGFQSEQYF. Here the CDR3 DNA reads TGTGCTAGTGGTTTCCAGTCCGAGCAGTACTTC. Full variable domain (outside the CDR3, taken from reference TRBV12-5 and TRBJ2-7): DARVTQTPRHKVTEMGQEVTMRCQPILGHNTVFWYRQTMMQGLELLAYFRNRAPLDDSGMPKDRFSAEMPDATLATLKIQPSEPRDSAVYFCASGFQSEQYFGPGTRLTVT.

The CDR3 region has the DNA TGTGCCAGCAGTTCGATTAGGACAGCTTCCTACGAGCAGTACTTC. Translated: CASSSIRTASYEQYF. This sequence joins TRBV27 and TRBJ2-7, with a possible D match to TRBD1 (6 bases). Trimming cost V 4 bases and J 1 base, with 14 bases left between them. The CDR3 is 15 amino acids. CDR1 is MNHEY, CDR2 SMNVEV, per germline (reference sequence).

V and J are TRBV21-1 and TRBJ1-6; the table's TRBD1 call for D was not verified on the DNA. TRBV21-1 is given as a pseudogene. The CDR3 is made up of 12 amino acids. CDR3 sequence (DNA): TGTGCCACCCCCCATAACAGGCGACCCCTCCACTTT. Translated: CATPHNRRPLHF.